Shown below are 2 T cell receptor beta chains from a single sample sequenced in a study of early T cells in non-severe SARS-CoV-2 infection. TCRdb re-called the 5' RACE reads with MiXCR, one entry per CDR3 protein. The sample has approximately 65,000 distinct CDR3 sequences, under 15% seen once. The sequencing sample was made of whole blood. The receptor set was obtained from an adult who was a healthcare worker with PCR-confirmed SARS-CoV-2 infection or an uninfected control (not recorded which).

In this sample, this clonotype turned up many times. This chain's CDR3 is CASSQASRGGVGDTDTQYF. The DNA of the CDR3 is TGTGCCAGCAGCCAAGCCTCGCGGGGGGGCGTGGGGGACACAGATACGCAGTATTTT. The V gene is TRBV4-2, the J gene TRBJ2-3; 9 bases fit TRBD2. The CDR3 contains 19 residues. V was clipped by 1 base and J by 2 bases; unmatched bases: 13. Germline-derived CDR1 and CDR2 are LGHNA and YNFKEQ.

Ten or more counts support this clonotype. The CDR3 nucleotides read TGTGCCAGCAGCCAAGGTAGCGGGGGGGCAGATACGCAGTATTTT. This encodes CASSQGSGGADTQYF. The rearrangement uses TRBV14 and TRBJ2-3, with TRBD2 identical over 11 bases. Germline V gene data show CDR1 as SGHDN and CDR2 as FVKESK. The junction had 1 base not matched to a gene; V was cut back by 1 base and J by 4 bases. This CDR3 comprises 15 residues. The whole variable domain, filled in from reference TRBV14 and TRBJ2-3, reads EAGVTQFPSHSVIEKGQTVTLRCDPISGHDNLYWYRRVMGKEIKFLLHFVKESKQDESGMPNNRFLAERTGGTYSTLKVQPAELEDSGVYFCASSQGSGGADTQYFGPGTRLTVL.